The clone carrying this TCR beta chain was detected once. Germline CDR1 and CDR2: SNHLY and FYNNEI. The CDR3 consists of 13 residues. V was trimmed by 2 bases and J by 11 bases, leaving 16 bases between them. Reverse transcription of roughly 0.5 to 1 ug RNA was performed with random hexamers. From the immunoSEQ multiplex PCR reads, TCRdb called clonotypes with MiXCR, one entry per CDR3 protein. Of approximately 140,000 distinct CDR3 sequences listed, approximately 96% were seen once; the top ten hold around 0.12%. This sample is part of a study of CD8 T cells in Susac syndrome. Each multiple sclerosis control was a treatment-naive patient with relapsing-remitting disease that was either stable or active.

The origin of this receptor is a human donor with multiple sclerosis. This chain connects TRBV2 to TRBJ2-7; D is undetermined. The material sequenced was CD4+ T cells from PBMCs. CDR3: CASSERGRVLEYF. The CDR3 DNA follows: TGTGCCAGCAGTGAACGCGGCCGAGTTTTAGAGTACTTC.